The rows below give T cell receptor beta chains drawn from one sample of a study of human T cells and chemical hapten exposure. TCRdb fed the RACE reads into MiXCR, producing one record per CDR3 protein. In the table there are approximately 50,000 distinct CDR3 sequences, about 10% of which are singletons. The sample here was whole blood, taken in connection with sensitization to the hapten diphenylcyclopropenone (DPC). These receptors were obtained from a woman between 35 and 50 years old with alopecia areata. Some clones in this sample may be carry-over from other donors' samples. Each CDR3 is given with its conserved first and last residue. D genes are given only for firm matches. Clone size, where shown, is once, few, many, or a class for clones that have expanded.

V,J,D,size,CDR3,DNA
TRBV28,TRBJ2-3,TRBD2,-,CASTVAGVGTDTQYF,TGTGCCAGCACCGTGGCGGGAGTGGGCACAGATACGCAGTATTTT
TRBV5-4,TRBJ2-4,TRBD2,-,CASSQGLADKNIQYF,TGTGCCAGCAGCCAGGGACTAGCGGATAAAAACATTCAGTACTTC
TRBV5-1,TRBJ2-2,-,-,CASSSPGNTGELFF,TGCGCCAGCAGCTCCCCAGGAAACACCGGGGAGCTGTTTTTT
TRBV6-2/TRBV6-3,TRBJ2-3,TRBD2,many,CASSGERERLNTQYF,TGTGCCAGCAGTGGAGAGCGGGAGAGGCTAAATACGCAGTATTTT
TRBV24-1,TRBJ2-2,TRBD1,many,CATSAATGQGRGELFF,TGTGCCACCAGTGCCGCAACCGGACAGGGACGGGGGGAGCTGTTTTTT
TRBV9,TRBJ1-1,-,once,CASSGRERTEAFF,TGTGCCAGCAGCGGCAGGGAGCGGACTGAAGCTTTCTTT
TRBV6-5,TRBJ2-4,-,few,CASRTTGREGKNIQYF,TGTGCCAGCAGGACAACAGGGCGAGAAGGCAAAAACATTCAGTACTTC
TRBV5-8,TRBJ2-5,-,-,CASSKAGVETQYF,TGTGCCAGCAGTAAGGCAGGGGTAGAGACCCAGTACTTC
TRBV7-2,TRBJ1-2,TRBD1,-,CASSEGGQGARGYTF,TGTGCCAGCAGCGAGGGTGGACAGGGGGCAAGAGGCTACACCTTC
TRBV20-1,TRBJ1-5,-,-,CSAFQGGNQPQHF,TGCAGTGCATTTCAGGGAGGGAATCAGCCCCAGCATTTT
TRBV29-1,TRBJ1-1,-,-,CSVDRGSTEAFF,TGCAGCGTTGACAGGGGTAGTACTGAAGCTTTCTTT
TRBV7-2,TRBJ2-1,TRBD1,many,CASSLEGTGANEQFF,TGTGCCAGCAGCTTAGAGGGGACAGGGGCCAATGAGCAGTTCTTC
TRBV2,TRBJ2-2,-,-,CASKEQGPTGELFF,TGTGCCAGCAAAGAACAGGGTCCGACCGGGGAGCTGTTTTTT
TRBV4-3,TRBJ2-3,TRBD2,few,CASSRSSGSGGDTQYF,TGCGCCAGCAGCCGATCTAGCGGGAGTGGAGGAGATACGCAGTATTTT
TRBV7-9,TRBJ1-1,TRBD1,few,CASSLDRGPGTEAFF,TGTGCCAGCAGCCTGGACAGGGGGCCCGGCACTGAAGCTTTCTTT
TRBV19,TRBJ2-7,TRBD2,few,CASSPLPTSGGEQYF,TGTGCCAGTAGTCCCCTCCCCACTAGCGGGGGCGAGCAGTACTTC
TRBV6-1,TRBJ2-1,-,few,CASIGGPKRSYNEQFF,TGTGCCAGCATCGGGGGACCAAAACGCTCCTACAATGAGCAGTTCTTC